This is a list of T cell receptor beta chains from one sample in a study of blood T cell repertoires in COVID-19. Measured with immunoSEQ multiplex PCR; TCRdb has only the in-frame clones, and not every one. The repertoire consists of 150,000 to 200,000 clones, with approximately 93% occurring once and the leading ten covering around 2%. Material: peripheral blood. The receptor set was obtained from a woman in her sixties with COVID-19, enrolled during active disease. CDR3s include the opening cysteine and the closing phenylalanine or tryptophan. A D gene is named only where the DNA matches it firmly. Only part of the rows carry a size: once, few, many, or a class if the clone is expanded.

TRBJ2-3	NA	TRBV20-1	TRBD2	TGCAGTGCTCGTGGACTAGCGGGGGCAGATACGCAGTATTTT	CSARGLAGADTQYF
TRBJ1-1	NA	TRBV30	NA	TGTGCCTGGAGTGTAGGCGGGTTCACTGAAGCTTTCTTT	CAWSVGGFTEAFF
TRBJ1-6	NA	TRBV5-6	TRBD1	TGTGCCAGCAGCCTAGCCGGGACAGGGATTTCACCCCTCCACTTT	CASSLAGTGISPLHF
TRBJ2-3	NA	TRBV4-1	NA	TGCGCCAGCAGCCCCAACCCGGGGGGCCGCACAGATACGCAGTATTTT	CASSPNPGGRTDTQYF
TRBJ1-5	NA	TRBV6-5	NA	TGTGCCAGCAGTCCCCGCCACGGTTCCGAGCCCCAGCATTTT	CASSPRHGSEPQHF
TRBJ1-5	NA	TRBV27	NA	TGTGCCAGCAGTTTAAGGGCGGGAGGGCAGCCCCAGCATTTT	CASSLRAGGQPQHF
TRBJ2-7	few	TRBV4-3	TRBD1	TGCGCCAGCAGCGAACTCCTAGACAGGGGCGAGCAGTACTTC	CASSELLDRGEQYF
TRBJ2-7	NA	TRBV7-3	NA	TGTGCCAGCAGCTTACAGGAGGGCTACGAGCAGTACTTC	CASSLQEGYEQYF
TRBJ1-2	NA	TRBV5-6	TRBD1	TGTGCCAGCAGCCGGGACAGGGGGCATTTTGGCTACACCTTC	CASSRDRGHFGYTF
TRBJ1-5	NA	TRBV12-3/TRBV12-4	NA	TGTGCCAGCAGACAGGAAAATCAGCCCCAGCATTTT	CASRQENQPQHF
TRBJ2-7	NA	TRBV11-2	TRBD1	TGTGCCAGCAGCAGAGGGACAGGGGCGGCCTACGAGCAGTACTTC	CASSRGTGAAYEQYF
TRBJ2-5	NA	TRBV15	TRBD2	TGTGCCACCAGCGGACGACTAGCGGGGGGGGAGACCCAGTACTTC	CATSGRLAGGETQYF
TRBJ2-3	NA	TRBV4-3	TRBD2	TGCGCCAGCAGCCCCGGGACTAGCGGGGGGGCCCTCCTGGCGCAGTATTTT	CASSPGTSGGALLAQYF
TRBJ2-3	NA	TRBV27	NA	TGTGCCAGCAGTTTAAGCAGGGGAAACACAGATACGCAGTATTTT	CASSLSRGNTDTQYF
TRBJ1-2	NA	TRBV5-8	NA	TGTGCCAGCAGCTTCTCTTGGGCCGAAGGCTACACCTTC	CASSFSWAEGYTF
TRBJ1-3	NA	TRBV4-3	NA	TGCGCCAGCAGCCAGGGGGCGAGCTCTGGAAACACCATATATTTT	CASSQGASSGNTIYF
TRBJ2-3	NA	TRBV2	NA	TGTGCCAGCAGTGCCGCGTTACAGGGTTCAGATACGCAGTATTTT	CASSAALQGSDTQYF
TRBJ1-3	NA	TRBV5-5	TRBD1	TGTGCCAGCAGCTTGGTTTGGGGGACAGGGGCCTCTGGAAACACCATATATTTT	CASSLVWGTGASGNTIYF
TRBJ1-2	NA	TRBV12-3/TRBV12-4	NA	TGTGCCAGCAGTCCGGGGGGCAGGAATGGCTACACCTTC	CASSPGGRNGYTF
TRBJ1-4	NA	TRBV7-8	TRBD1	TGTGCCAGCAGCCGGCATATTATGGACAGGAACGAAAAACTGTTTTTT	CASSRHIMDRNEKLFF
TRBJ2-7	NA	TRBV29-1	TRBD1	TGCAGCGTCGAATCGTGGGTCGGGACAGAAACTTACGAGCAGTACTTC	CSVESWVGTETYEQYF
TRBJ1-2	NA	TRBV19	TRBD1	TGTGCCAGTAGTATTCGGACAGGGAGCGGCTACACCTTC	CASSIRTGSGYTF
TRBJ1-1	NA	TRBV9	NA	TGTGCCAGCAGCGTAGTGGGGGGGAAGACTGAAGCTTTCTTT	CASSVVGGKTEAFF
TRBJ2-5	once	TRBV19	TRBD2	TGTGCCAGTAGTATCGGCGGGGGAGAAGAGACCCAGTACTTC	CASSIGGGEETQYF
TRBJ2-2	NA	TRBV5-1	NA	TGCGCCAGCAGCCTCTCGACATTTTCGCGGAACACCGGGGAGCTGTTTTTT	CASSLSTFSRNTGELFF
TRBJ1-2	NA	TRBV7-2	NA	TGTGCCAGCAGCTTTGCCAGGCCCGCTAACTATGGCTACACCTTC	CASSFARPANYGYTF
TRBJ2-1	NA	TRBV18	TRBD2	TGTGCCAGCTCACCAAGAGGCGGGAGATACTACAATGAGCAGTTCTTC	CASSPRGGRYYNEQFF
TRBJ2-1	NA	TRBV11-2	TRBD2	TGTGCCAGCAGTTTTAGCGGGGGGGCCTACAATGAGCAGTTCTTC	CASSFSGGAYNEQFF
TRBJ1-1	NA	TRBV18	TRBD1	TGTGCCAGCTCACCCACCGTCCGGGACAGGGATCTTGAAGCTTTCTTT	CASSPTVRDRDLEAFF
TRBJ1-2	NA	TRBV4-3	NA	TGCGCCAGCAGCCAAGGAAGGGAGCTAAACTATGGCTACACCTTC	CASSQGRELNYGYTF
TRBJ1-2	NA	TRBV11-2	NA	TGTGCCAGCAGCCACTGGGCCAAAGACTACACCTTC	CASSHWAKDYTF
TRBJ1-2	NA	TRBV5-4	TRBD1	TGTGCCAGCAGCTTGGGTGGACAGGGGGACCATGGCTACACCTTC	CASSLGGQGDHGYTF
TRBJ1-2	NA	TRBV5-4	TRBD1	TGTGCCAGCGCTATCGACAGGGGGCAGAATGGCTACACCTTC	CASAIDRGQNGYTF
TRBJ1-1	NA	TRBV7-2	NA	TGTGCCAGCAGCTTATCTCAGGCGAACACTGAAGCTTTCTTT	CASSLSQANTEAFF
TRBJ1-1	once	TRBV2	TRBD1	TGTGCCAGCAGTTTCAGGGGGCTTAACACTGAAGCTTTCTTT	CASSFRGLNTEAFF
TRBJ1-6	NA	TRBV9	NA	TGTGCCAGCAGCGTAGACGCCGGACAGTCCAATTCACCCCTCCACTTT	CASSVDAGQSNSPLHF
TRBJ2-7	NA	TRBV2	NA	TGTGCCAGCAGTGTTGCCGGCGGGACCTACGAGCAGTACTTC	CASSVAGGTYEQYF
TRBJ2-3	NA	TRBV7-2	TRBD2	TGTGCCAGCAGCCCCCCAGGACTAGCGGGGGGGCTGACAGATACGCAGTATTTT	CASSPPGLAGGLTDTQYF
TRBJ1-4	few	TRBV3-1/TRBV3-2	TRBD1	TGTGCCAGCAGCCCTTGGACAGGGGCTGTTCGTGCGGATGAAAAACTGTTTTTT	CASSPWTGAVRADEKLFF
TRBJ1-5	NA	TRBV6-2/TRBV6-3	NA	TGTGCCAGCAGTTACGGGGGCGGGAATCAGCCCCAGCATTTT	CASSYGGGNQPQHF
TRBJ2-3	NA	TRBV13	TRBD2	TGTGCCAGCAGGTATAGCGGGGGGGCACCCGATACGCAGTATTTT	CASRYSGGAPDTQYF
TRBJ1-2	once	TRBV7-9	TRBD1	TGTGCCAGCAGCTGGTCGGGGACAGAGCGCTATGGCTACACCTTC	CASSWSGTERYGYTF
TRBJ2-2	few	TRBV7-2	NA	TGTGCCAGCAGCTTAGTAAGCCGTAACACCGGGGAGCTGTTTTTT	CASSLVSRNTGELFF
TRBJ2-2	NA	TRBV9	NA	TGTGCCAGCAGCGTAAGGCCGGAGGGGTTCGGGGAGCTGTTTTTT	CASSVRPEGFGELFF
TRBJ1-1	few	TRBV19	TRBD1	TGTGCCAGTAGTCCCGGGACAGGAGCCACTGAAGCTTTCTTT	CASSPGTGATEAFF
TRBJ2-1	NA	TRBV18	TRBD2	TGTGCCAGCTCAACCCGGACTAGCGGGGAGGGCAATGAGCAGTTCTTC	CASSTRTSGEGNEQFF
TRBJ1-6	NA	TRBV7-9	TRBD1	TGTGCCAGCAGCTTGGGACAGACTAATTCACCCCTCCACTTT	CASSLGQTNSPLHF
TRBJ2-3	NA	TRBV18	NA	TGTGCCAGCTCACCGAGTCAAAGCACAGATACGCAGTATTTT	CASSPSQSTDTQYF
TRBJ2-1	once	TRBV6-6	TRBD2	TGTGCCAGCAGTTACTTTGCGGGGGGCGCCTACAATGAGCAGTTCTTC	CASSYFAGGAYNEQFF
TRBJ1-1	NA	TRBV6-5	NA	TGTGCCAGCAGTTACGGTCTAACGGTAACTGAAGCTTTCTTT	CASSYGLTVTEAFF
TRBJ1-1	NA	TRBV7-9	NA	TGTGCCAGCAGCTTGCTCACAGGGTCGGGCACTGAAGCTTTCTTT	CASSLLTGSGTEAFF
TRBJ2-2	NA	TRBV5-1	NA	TGCGCCAGCAGCTTGGCGCCCAGGGACACCGGGGAGCTGTTTTTT	CASSLAPRDTGELFF
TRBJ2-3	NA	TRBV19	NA	TGTGCCAGTAGTAGGATTCGGACAGTTAGCACAGATACGCAGTATTTT	CASSRIRTVSTDTQYF
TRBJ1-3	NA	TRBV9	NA	TGTGCCAGCCCGGATATGGGGGGGAATGGAAACACCATATATTTT	CASPDMGGNGNTIYF
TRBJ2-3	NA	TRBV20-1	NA	TGCAGTGCTAGTCCGGGGTTCACAGATACGCAGTATTTT	CSASPGFTDTQYF
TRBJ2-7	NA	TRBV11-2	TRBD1	TGTGCCAGCAGCCCGGGACAGATGTCCTACGAGCAGTACTTC	CASSPGQMSYEQYF
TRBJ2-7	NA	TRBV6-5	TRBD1	TGTGCCAGCAACAGGGGAACCCCCTACGAGCAGTACTTC	CASNRGTPYEQYF
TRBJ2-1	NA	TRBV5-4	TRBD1	TGTGCCAGCAGCTTGCCGGGACAGCCATACAATGAGCAGTTCTTC	CASSLPGQPYNEQFF
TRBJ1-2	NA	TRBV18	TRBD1	TGTGCCAGCTCATCCCCGGACAGGGGCTATGGCTACACCTTC	CASSSPDRGYGYTF
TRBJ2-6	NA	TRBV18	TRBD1	TGTGCCAGCTCACCCGCGGACAGGGCCGGGGCCAACGTCCTGACTTTC	CASSPADRAGANVLTF